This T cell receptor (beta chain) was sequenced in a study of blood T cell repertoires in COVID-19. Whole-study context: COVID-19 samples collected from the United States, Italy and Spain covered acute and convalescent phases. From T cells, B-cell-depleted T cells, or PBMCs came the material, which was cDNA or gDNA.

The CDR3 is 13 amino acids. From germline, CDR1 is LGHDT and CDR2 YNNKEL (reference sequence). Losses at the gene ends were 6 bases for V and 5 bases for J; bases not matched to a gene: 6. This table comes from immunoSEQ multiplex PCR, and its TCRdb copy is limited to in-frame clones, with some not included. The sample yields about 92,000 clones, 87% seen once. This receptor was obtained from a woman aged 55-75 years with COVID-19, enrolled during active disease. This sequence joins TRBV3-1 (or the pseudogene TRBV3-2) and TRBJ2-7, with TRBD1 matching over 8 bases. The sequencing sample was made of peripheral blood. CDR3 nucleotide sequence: TGTGCCAGCAGGGAGCAGACAGGGGACGAGCAGTACTTC. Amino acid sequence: CASREQTGDEQYF.